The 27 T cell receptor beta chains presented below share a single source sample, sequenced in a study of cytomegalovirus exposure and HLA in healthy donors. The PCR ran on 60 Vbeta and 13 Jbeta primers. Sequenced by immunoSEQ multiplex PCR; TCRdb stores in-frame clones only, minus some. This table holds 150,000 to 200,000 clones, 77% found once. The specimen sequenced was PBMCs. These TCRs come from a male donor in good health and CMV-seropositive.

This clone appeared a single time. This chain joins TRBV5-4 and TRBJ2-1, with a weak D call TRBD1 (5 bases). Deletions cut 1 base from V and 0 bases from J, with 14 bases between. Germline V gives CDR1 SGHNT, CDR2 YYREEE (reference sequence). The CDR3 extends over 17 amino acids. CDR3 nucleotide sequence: TGTGCCAGCAGCTTGAACCTTCCCAGGGACTCCTACAATGAGCAGTTCTTC. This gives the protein CASSLNLPRDSYNEQFF.

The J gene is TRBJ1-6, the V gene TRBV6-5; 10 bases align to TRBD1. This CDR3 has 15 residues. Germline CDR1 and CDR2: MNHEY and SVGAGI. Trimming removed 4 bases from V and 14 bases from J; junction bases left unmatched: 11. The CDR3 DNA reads TGTGCCAGCAGTTCAGCCGGGACAGGGGCCCCGGCCCTCCACTTT. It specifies CASSSAGTGAPALHF.

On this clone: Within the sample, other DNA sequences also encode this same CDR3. The CDR3 DNA follows: TGTGCCATCAGCCCAGGGTACGAGCAGTACTTC. It specifies CAISPGYEQYF. The rearrangement uses TRBV10-3 and TRBJ2-7, with D perhaps matching TRBD1 (5 bases). V lost 6 bases, J lost 4 bases, and 7 bases lay in between. Germline V lookup: CDR1 ENHRY, CDR2 SYGVKD. The CDR3 spans 11 residues.

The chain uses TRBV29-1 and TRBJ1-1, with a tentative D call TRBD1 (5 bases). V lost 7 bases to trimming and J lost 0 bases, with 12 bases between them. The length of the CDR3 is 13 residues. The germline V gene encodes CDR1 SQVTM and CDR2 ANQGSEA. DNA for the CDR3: TGCAGCGCGGCGGGACGTCTGAACACTGAAGCTTTCTTT. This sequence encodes CSAAGRLNTEAFF.

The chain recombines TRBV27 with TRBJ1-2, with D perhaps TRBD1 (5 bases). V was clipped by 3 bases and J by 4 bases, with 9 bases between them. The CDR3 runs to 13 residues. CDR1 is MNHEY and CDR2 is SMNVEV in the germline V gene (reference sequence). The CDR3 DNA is TGTGCCAGCAGTTTGGGGCCGAGCTATGGCTACACCTTC. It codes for CASSLGPSYGYTF.

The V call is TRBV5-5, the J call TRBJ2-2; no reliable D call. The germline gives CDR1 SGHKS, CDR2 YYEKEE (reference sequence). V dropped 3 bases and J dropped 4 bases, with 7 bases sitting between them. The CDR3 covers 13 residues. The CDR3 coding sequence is TGTGCCAGCAGCTCGACATTCACCGGGGAGCTGTTTTTT. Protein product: CASSSTFTGELFF.

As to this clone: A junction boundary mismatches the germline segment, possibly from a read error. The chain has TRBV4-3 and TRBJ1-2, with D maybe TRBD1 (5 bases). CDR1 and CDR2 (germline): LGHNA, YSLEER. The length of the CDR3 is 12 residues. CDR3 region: CASSQEWGDHRF. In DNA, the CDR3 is TGCGCCAGCAGCCAAGAATGGGGGGACCATCGCTTC.

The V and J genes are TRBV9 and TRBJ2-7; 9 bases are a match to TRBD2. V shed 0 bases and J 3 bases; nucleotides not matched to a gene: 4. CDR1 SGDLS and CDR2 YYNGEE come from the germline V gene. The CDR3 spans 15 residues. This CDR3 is CASSVDSGGIYEQYF. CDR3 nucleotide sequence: TGTGCCAGCAGCGTAGACAGCGGGGGGATCTACGAGCAGTACTTC.

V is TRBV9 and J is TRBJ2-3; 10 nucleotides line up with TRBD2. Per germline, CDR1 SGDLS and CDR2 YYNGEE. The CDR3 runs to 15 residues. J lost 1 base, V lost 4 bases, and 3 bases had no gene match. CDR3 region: CASSQSGGGTDTQYF. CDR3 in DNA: TGTGCCAGCAGCCAAAGCGGGGGGGGCACAGATACGCAGTATTTT.

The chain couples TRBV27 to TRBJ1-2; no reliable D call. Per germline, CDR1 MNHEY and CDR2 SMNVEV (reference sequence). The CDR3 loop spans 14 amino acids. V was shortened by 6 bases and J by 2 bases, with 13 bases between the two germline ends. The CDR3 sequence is CASRSAGWNYGYTF. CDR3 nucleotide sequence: TGTGCCAGCAGGTCGGCAGGTTGGAACTATGGCTACACCTTC.

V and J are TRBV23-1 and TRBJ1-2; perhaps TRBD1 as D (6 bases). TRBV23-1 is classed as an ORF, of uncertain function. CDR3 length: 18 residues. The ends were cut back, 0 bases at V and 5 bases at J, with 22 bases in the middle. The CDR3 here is CASSQSGQSLGGGYGYTF. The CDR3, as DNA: TGCGCCAGCAGTCAATCCGGACAGAGTTTAGGGGGGGGATATGGCTACACCTTC.

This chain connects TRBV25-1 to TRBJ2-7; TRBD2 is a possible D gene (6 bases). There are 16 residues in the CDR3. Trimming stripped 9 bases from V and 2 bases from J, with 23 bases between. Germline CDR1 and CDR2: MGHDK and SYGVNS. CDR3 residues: CARLKPGQRETYEQYF. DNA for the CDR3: TGTGCCAGACTCAAGCCCGGCCAACGGGAGACCTACGAGCAGTACTTC.

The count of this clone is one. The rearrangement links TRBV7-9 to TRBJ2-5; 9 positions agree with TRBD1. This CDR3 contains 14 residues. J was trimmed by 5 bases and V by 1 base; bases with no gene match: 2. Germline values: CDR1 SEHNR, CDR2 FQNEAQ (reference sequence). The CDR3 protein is CASSLVGTGETQYF. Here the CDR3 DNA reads TGTGCCAGCAGCTTAGTGGGGACAGGGGAGACCCAGTACTTC.

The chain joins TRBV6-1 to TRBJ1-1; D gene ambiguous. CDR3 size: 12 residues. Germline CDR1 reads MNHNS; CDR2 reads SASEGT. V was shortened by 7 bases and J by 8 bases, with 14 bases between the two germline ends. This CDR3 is CASKTTPGEAFF. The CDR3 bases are TGTGCCAGCAAAACAACCCCGGGAGAAGCTTTCTTT.

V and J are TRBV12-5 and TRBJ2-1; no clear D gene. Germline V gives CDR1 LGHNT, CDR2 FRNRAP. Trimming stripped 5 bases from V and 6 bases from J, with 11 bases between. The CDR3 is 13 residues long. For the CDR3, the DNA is TGTGCTAGTGGTCCGACAAGTTCCAATGAGCAGTTCTTC. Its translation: CASGPTSSNEQFF.

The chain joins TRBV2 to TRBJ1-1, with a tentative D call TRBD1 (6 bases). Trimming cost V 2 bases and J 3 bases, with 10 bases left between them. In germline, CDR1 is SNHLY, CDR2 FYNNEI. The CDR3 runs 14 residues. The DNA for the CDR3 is TGTGCCAGCAGTGAACAGGGGATCCACACTGAAGCTTTCTTT. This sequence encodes CASSEQGIHTEAFF.

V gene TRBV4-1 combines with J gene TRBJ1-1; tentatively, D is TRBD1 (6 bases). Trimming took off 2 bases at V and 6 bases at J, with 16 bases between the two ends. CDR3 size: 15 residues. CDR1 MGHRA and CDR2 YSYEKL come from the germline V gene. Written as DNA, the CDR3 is TGCGCCAGCAGCCAAAATCCTTGGGGGCCCGCTGAAGCTTTCTTT. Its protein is CASSQNPWGPAEAFF.

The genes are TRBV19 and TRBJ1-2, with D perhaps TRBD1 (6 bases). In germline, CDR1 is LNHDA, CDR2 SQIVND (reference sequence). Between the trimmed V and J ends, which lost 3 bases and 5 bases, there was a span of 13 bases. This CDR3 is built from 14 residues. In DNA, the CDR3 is TGTGCCAGTAGTATCCTCGACAGGATATATGGCTACACCTTC. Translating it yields CASSILDRIYGYTF.

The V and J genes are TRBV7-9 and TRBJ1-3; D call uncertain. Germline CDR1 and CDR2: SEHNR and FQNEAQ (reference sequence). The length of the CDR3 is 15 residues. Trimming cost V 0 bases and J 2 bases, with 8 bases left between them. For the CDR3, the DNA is TGTGCCAGCAGCTTAGCGGCCAGTACTGGAAACACCATATATTTT. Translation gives CASSLAASTGNTIYF.

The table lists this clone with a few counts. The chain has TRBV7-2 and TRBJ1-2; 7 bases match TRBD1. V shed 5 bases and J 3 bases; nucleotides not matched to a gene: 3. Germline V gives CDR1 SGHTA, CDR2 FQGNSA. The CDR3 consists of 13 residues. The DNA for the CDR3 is TGTGCCAGCAGCCGGGACAGATACTATGGCTACACCTTC. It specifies CASSRDRYYGYTF.

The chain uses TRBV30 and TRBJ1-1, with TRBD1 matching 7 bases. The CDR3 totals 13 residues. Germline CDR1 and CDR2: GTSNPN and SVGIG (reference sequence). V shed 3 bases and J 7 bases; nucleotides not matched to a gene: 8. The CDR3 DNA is TGTGCCTGGAGCCCGACAGGGTTCGGTGAAGCTTTCTTT. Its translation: CAWSPTGFGEAFF.

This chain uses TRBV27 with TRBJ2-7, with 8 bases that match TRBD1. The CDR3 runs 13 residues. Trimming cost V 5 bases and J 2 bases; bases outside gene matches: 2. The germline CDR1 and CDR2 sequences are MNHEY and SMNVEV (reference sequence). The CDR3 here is CASSPGGTYEQYF. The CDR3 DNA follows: TGTGCCAGCAGTCCAGGGGGCACCTACGAGCAGTACTTC.

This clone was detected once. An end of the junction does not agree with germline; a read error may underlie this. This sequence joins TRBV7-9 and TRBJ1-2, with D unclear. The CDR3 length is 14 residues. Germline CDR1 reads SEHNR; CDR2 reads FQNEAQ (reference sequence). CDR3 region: CSSSLPGVDYGYTF. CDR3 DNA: TGTTCCAGCAGCTTACCCGGAGTGGACTATGGCTACACCTTC.

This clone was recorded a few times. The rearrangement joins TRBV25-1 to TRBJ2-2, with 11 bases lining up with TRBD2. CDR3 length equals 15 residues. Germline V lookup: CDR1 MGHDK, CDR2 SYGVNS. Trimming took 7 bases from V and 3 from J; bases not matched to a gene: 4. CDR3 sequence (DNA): TGTGCCAGCACAACTAGCGGGGGTCACACCGGGGAGCTGTTTTTT. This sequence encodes CASTTSGGHTGELFF.

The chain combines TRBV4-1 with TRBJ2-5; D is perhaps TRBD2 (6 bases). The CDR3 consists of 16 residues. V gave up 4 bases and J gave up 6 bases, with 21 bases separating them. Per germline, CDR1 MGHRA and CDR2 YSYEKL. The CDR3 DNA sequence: TGCGCCAGCAGCCCCGAAGAAGGAGGGGCAGGAAAGACCCAGTACTTC. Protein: CASSPEEGGAGKTQYF.

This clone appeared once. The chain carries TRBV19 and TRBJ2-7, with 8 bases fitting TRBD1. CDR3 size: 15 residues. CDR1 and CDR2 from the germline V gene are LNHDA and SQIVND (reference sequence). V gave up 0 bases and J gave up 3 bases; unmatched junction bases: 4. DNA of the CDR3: TGTGCCAGTAGTATAGACGGCAGGGGGCTCTACGAGCAGTACTTC. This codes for CASSIDGRGLYEQYF. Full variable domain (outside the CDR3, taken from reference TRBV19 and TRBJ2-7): DGGITQSPKYLFRKEGQNVTLSCEQNLNHDAMYWYRQDPGQGLRLIYYSQIVNDFQKGDIAEGYSVSREKKESFPLTVTSAQKNPTAFYLCASSIDGRGLYEQYFGPGTRLTVT.

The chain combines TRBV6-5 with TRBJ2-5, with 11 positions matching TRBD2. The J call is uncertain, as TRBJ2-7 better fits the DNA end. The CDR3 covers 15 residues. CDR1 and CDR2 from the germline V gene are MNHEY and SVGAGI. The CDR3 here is CASTVPSGGTYEQYF. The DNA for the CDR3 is TGTGCCAGCACCGTTCCTAGCGGGGGGACTTACGAGCAGTACTTC.